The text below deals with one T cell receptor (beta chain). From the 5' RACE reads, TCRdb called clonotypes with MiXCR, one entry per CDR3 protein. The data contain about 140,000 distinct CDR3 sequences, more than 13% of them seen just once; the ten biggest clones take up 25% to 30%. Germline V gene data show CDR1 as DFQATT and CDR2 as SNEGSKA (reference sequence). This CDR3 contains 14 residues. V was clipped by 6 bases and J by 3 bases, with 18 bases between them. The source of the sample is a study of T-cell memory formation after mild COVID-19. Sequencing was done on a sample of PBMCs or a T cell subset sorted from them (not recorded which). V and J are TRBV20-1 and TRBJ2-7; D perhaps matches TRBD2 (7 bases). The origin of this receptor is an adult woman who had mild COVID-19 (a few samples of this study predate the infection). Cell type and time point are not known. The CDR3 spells CSASAGEGLYEQYF. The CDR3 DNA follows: TGCAGTGCCTCAGCAGGGGAGGGTCTCTACGAGCAGTACTTC.